The rows below give T cell receptor beta chains drawn from one sample of a study of blood T cell repertoires in COVID-19. Clones were read by immunoSEQ multiplex PCR, and TCRdb kept only the in-frame ones, dropping some. The sample records 200,000 to 250,000 clones, about nine tenths being singletons. Input material: peripheral blood. These receptors came from a woman aged 55 to 70 with acute or convalescent COVID-19. Each CDR3 is given with its conserved first and last residue. A D gene is named only where the DNA matches it firmly. Some rows have no size entry. The others give once, few or many, or a class for an expanded clone.

D gene | J gene | clone size | V gene | CDR3 protein | CDR3 DNA
TRBD1 | TRBJ1-2 | - | TRBV19 | CASSPGTGSNYGYTF | TGTGCCAGTAGTCCCGGGACAGGGAGTAACTATGGCTACACCTTC
- | TRBJ2-5 | - | TRBV7-2 | CASSLAGRGQETQYF | TGTGCCAGCAGCTTAGCGGGCAGGGGCCAAGAGACCCAGTACTTC
TRBD1 | TRBJ1-4 | - | TRBV7-9 | CASSPSPGQGNEKLFF | TGTGCCAGCAGCCCGTCCCCGGGACAGGGGAATGAAAAACTGTTTTTT
- | TRBJ1-1 | - | TRBV2 | CASSPRGGTNTEAFF | TGTGCCAGCAGCCCTCGCGGAGGGACGAACACTGAAGCTTTCTTT
- | TRBJ2-2 | - | TRBV14 | CASSQDFGGELFF | TGTGCCAGCAGCCAAGATTTCGGCGGGGAGCTGTTTTTT
TRBD1 | TRBJ1-5 | - | TRBV6-1 | CASSEALPGQLNQPQHF | TGTGCCAGCAGTGAAGCGCTTCCGGGACAGCTCAATCAGCCCCAGCATTTT
TRBD1 | TRBJ1-6 | - | TRBV4-3 | CASSLNPGTANSPLHF | TGCGCCAGCAGCCTAAACCCCGGGACAGCCAATTCACCCCTCCACTTT
- | TRBJ1-4 | - | TRBV19 | CASSILTGGNEKLFF | TGTGCCAGTAGTATTCTGACAGGCGGTAATGAAAAACTGTTTTTT
TRBD1 | TRBJ2-1 | - | TRBV25-1 | CASSMGQGKLDEQFF | TGTGCCAGCAGTATGGGACAGGGAAAGTTAGATGAGCAGTTCTTC
TRBD1 | TRBJ1-2 | - | TRBV2 | CASSEASRTGVGGYTF | TGTGCCAGCAGTGAAGCGTCCAGGACAGGGGTCGGTGGCTACACCTTC
TRBD1 | TRBJ1-1 | - | TRBV19 | CASSMSQGLDTEAFF | TGTGCCAGTAGTATGTCACAGGGGTTGGACACTGAAGCTTTCTTT
TRBD1 | TRBJ1-2 | - | TRBV6-5 | CASGPEQGNYGYTF | TGTGCCAGCGGACCCGAACAGGGGAACTATGGCTACACCTTC
TRBD2 | TRBJ2-7 | - | TRBV11-3 | CASSFGREEVQYF | TGTGCCAGCAGCTTTGGACGGGAGGAGGTGCAGTACTTC
- | TRBJ2-2 | - | TRBV19 | CASSSSSNTGELFF | TGTGCCAGTAGTAGTTCCAGTAACACCGGGGAGCTGTTTTTT
- | TRBJ1-2 | - | TRBV7-3 | CASSLMVGYGYTF | TGTGCCAGCAGCTTAATGGTCGGGTATGGCTACACCTTC
TRBD1 | TRBJ1-5 | - | TRBV28 | CASSPLPTGDQPQHF | TGTGCCAGCAGTCCCCTACCCACAGGGGACCAGCCCCAGCATTTT
TRBD1 | TRBJ2-7 | few | TRBV10-1 | CASALGQGPYEQYF | TGCGCCAGCGCCCTGGGACAGGGCCCCTACGAGCAGTACTTC
TRBD2 | TRBJ2-1 | - | TRBV4-2 | CASSRGLAGALHEQFF | TGTGCCAGCAGCCGAGGACTAGCGGGGGCCCTCCATGAGCAGTTCTTC
- | TRBJ1-2 | - | TRBV7-9 | CASSFPGNPYGYTF | TGTGCCAGCAGCTTCCCAGGGAACCCCTATGGCTACACCTTC